This T cell receptor (beta chain) is from a study of vaccination and CD4 T cells after COVID-19. Whole-study context: Either a CEFX pool, an HIV-1 Nef pool, or no peptide was added to control cultures. Study-level findings and limits: There was no significant change from 21 to 38 median reactive clonotypes.

Sequenced with the Oncomine TCR Beta short-read assay was DNA taken from cultured CD4+ T cells. Investigators isolated genomic DNA from cultured CD4+ T cells. TCRdb re-called the PCR reads with MiXCR, one entry per CDR3 protein. The repertoire holds 9,000 to 10,000 distinct CDR3 sequences, with less than 40% as singletons. The germline CDR1 and CDR2 sequences are MDHEN and SYDVKM. The germline V and J ends were trimmed by 6 bases and 0 bases, with 3 bases remaining between them. The CDR3 runs to 11 residues. Treatment denoted: roughly 11-day PBMC culture with coronavirus spike peptide pools or control peptides (ViraFEST assay). Before the COVID-19 pandemic (2011-2018), CD4+ T cells were obtained from the unexposed donor. Where cells permitted, unexposed-donor CD4+ T cells were probed with SARS-CoV-2 S/N and four cold-coronavirus spikes. A remark on this clonotype: Antigen: not known.

The sample consisted of CD4+ T cells from blood, cultured in vitro. The chain is built from TRBV28 and TRBJ2-7, with D unresolved. This TCR was sampled from a human donor in good health. The CDR3 loop reads CASRDSYEQYF. The CDR3 bases are TGTGCCAGCAGGGACTCCTACGAGCAGTACTTC.